These T cell receptor beta chains were read from a single sample in a study of cytomegalovirus exposure and HLA in healthy donors. TCRdb's copy holds only in-frame clones and misses some; the assay was immunoSEQ multiplex PCR. The data contain around 94,000 clones, around 77% of them seen just once; the ten biggest clones take up 8.5% to 10%. The sequenced sample consisted of PBMCs. Source of these receptors: a male donor in good health and CMV-seropositive. CDR3s include the opening cysteine and the closing phenylalanine or tryptophan. D genes are given only for firm matches. Size values are once, few and many counts, or a class for expanded clones, and some rows have none.

V gene	clone size	D gene	J gene	CDR3 protein	CDR3 DNA
TRBV18	.	.	TRBJ2-7	CASSPDVTAYEQYF	TGTGCCAGCTCACCTGACGTGACTGCCTACGAGCAGTACTTC
TRBV11-2	.	TRBD2	TRBJ2-1	CASSSLILAGAYNEQFF	TGTGCCAGCAGCTCCTTAATATTAGCGGGAGCCTACAATGAGCAGTTCTTC
TRBV4-2	.	.	TRBJ1-1	CASSLPAGLNTEAFF	TGTGCCAGCAGCCTCCCCGCGGGGCTGAACACTGAAGCTTTCTTT
TRBV19	.	.	TRBJ2-6	CASARRQLSGANVLTF	TGTGCCAGCGCCCGACGACAGCTCTCTGGGGCCAACGTCCTGACTTTC
TRBV30	.	.	TRBJ1-3	CAWSVQSYSGNTIYF	TGTGCCTGGAGTGTACAGTCCTACTCTGGAAACACCATATATTTT
TRBV7-3	.	.	TRBJ2-3	CASRKGDGSLTDTQYF	TGTGCCAGCCGAAAGGGGGACGGGTCGCTTACAGATACGCAGTATTTT
TRBV6-6	.	TRBD1	TRBJ1-5	CASSHRGGGQPQHF	TGTGCCAGCAGCCACAGGGGCGGTGGGCAGCCCCAGCATTTT
TRBV2	.	TRBD2	TRBJ2-1	CASKRAGVTPEQFF	TGTGCCAGCAAAAGAGCGGGAGTGACCCCTGAGCAGTTCTTC
TRBV15	.	.	TRBJ2-7	CATSRDRSYEQYF	TGTGCCACCAGCAGAGATCGGTCCTACGAGCAGTACTTC
TRBV28	once	.	TRBJ2-7	CASSLFRLGSERGEQYF	TGTGCCAGCAGTTTATTCCGACTAGGATCTGAAAGAGGCGAGCAGTACTTC
TRBV4-3	.	TRBD1	TRBJ1-1	CASSHSDRAMNTEAFF	TGCGCCAGCAGCCACTCGGACAGGGCCATGAACACTGAAGCTTTCTTT
TRBV27	.	TRBD1	TRBJ2-1	CASSSTSATGIYNEQFF	TGTGCCAGCAGTTCCACCTCGGCGACAGGGATCTACAATGAGCAGTTCTTC
TRBV5-5	.	TRBD1	TRBJ2-7	CASSLLRDRTYEQYF	TGTGCCAGCAGCTTACTGCGGGACAGGACCTACGAGCAGTACTTC
TRBV27	.	TRBD2	TRBJ2-7	CASSPVAGEEQYF	TGTGCCAGCAGTCCGGTAGCGGGAGAAGAGCAGTACTTC
TRBV7-9	.	TRBD2	TRBJ2-3	CASSFGAGGTDTQYF	TGTGCCAGCAGCTTCGGTGCGGGAGGCACAGATACGCAGTATTTT
TRBV2	.	TRBD2	TRBJ2-3	CASRIAGSTDTQYF	TGTGCCAGCAGGATAGCGGGGAGCACAGATACGCAGTATTTT
TRBV7-9	.	.	TRBJ1-5	CSSSFTTPAGSNQPQHF	TGTTCCAGCAGCTTTACCACCCCGGCAGGTAGCAATCAGCCCCAGCATTTT
TRBV7-3	few	TRBD2	TRBJ2-3	CASSSLGGSDTQYF	TGTGCCAGCAGCTCGCTAGGCGGGAGCGATACGCAGTATTTT